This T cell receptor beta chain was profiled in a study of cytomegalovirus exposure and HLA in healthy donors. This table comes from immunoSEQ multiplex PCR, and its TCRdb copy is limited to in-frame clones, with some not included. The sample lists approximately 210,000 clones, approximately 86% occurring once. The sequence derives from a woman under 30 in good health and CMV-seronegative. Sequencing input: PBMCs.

DNA for the CDR3: TGTGCCAGCAGTGACTCGGGGGGACGGGGAAGAACAGATACGCAGTATTTT. Its translation: CASSDSGGRGRTDTQYF. The genes are TRBV6-4 and TRBJ2-3, with D tentatively TRBD2 (6 bases). The CDR3 loop spans 17 amino acids. Trimming took 0 bases from V and 3 from J, leaving 16 bases between them. Germline V lookup: CDR1 MRHNA, CDR2 SNTAGT.